One sample yielded the 24 T cell receptor beta chains listed below, sequenced in a study of blood T cell repertoires in COVID-19 (dated by TCRdb to the early 2020s). The library was made by the immunoSEQ multiplex PCR assay. TCRdb mirrors the immuneACCESS table, restricted to in-frame sequences. Some clones are absent from its copies; in checked studies, under half trace to an unresolved V gene, and the reason for the others is unknown. The sample table shows approximately 88,000 clones, and roughly 80% are seen once. Roughly 8.2% of the sample is in the top ten clones. The specimen was peripheral blood. The receptors originated from a man in his fifties or sixties who had recovered from COVID-19.

In this sample, this clone turned up once. CDR3 DNA: TGTGCCAGCAGTTTGGTCAGGGGTGGCTATGGCTACACCTTC. Translation gives CASSLVRGGYGYTF. The chain joins TRBV27 to TRBJ1-2; TRBD1 might be the D (6 bases). CDR1 is MNHEY and CDR2 is SMNVEV in the germline V gene (reference sequence). V dropped 3 bases and J dropped 4 bases, with 12 bases sitting between them. This CDR3 spans 14 amino acids.

The genes are TRBV19 and TRBJ1-6, with TRBD1 identical over 9 bases. The CDR3 length is 15 residues. V was clipped by 7 bases and J by 10 bases; unmatched bases: 11. The germline gives CDR1 LNHDA, CDR2 SQIVND (reference sequence). The CDR3 is CASTNPGQGGSPLHF. The CDR3 bases are TGTGCCAGTACCAATCCGGGACAGGGAGGCTCACCCCTCCACTTT.

The chain joins TRBV10-3 to TRBJ2-2; the match to TRBD1 covers 7 bases. The CDR3 is 16 residues long. From germline, CDR1 is ENHRY and CDR2 SYGVKD. J was trimmed by 0 bases and V by 4 bases; bases with no gene match: 5. Written as DNA, the CDR3 is TGTGCCATCAGTGCAGGGACAGACGCGAACACCGGGGAGCTGTTTTTT. It is translated as CAISAGTDANTGELFF.

The rearrangement joins TRBV3-1 (or the pseudogene TRBV3-2) to TRBJ2-1; D uncertain. The CDR3 sequence is 11 residues long. In germline, CDR1 is LGHDT, CDR2 YNNKEL (reference sequence). Trimming removed 2 bases at V and 8 bases at J, with 4 bases between. CDR3 bases: TGTGCCAGCAGCCAATCGTATGAGCAGTTCTTC. Its protein product is CASSQSYEQFF.

With respect to this clone: At one end the junction does not follow the germline gene, possibly because of a read error. This chain connects TRBV5-1 to TRBJ2-2; 9 bases match TRBD1. This CDR3 is 15 amino acids long. Germline assignment: CDR1 SGHRS and CDR2 YFSETQ. The CDR3, as DNA: TGCGCCAGCAGGTTGGGACAGGGCAATACCGGGGAGCTGTTTTTT. Residues: CASRLGQGNTGELFF. The full variable domain, rest sourced from reference TRBV5-1 and TRBJ2-2, is KAGVTQTPRYLIKTRGQQVTLSCSPISGHRSVSWYQQTPGQGLQFLFEYFSETQRNKGNFPGRFSGRQFSNSRSEMNVSTLELGDSALYLCASRLGQGNTGELFFGEGSRLTVL.

The chain carries TRBV19 and TRBJ2-3; TRBD2 agrees at 8 bases. This CDR3 is 15 amino acids long. Germline V lookup: CDR1 LNHDA, CDR2 SQIVND (reference sequence). The trim removed 4 bases at V and 2 bases at J, leaving 5 bases unmatched. In DNA, the CDR3 is TGTGCCAGTAGTAGAGCTAGCGGGCTCACAGATACGCAGTATTTT. It is translated as CASSRASGLTDTQYF.

The V gene is TRBV7-9, the J gene TRBJ1-2; the D gene is possibly TRBD1 (6 bases). The CDR3 contains 15 residues. Germline V CDR1 and CDR2: SEHNR, FQNEAQ (reference sequence). Trimming shortened V by 5 bases and J by 2 bases, and 15 bases separated the two germline ends. The CDR3 coding sequence is TGTGCCAGCAGCGCCGGGCGGGGGCGGAACTATGGCTACACCTTC. Its translation is CASSAGRGRNYGYTF.

V and J are TRBV6-5 and TRBJ1-2; the D gene is possibly TRBD1 (5 bases). The CDR3 length is 15 residues. The germline CDR1 and CDR2 sequences are MNHEY and SVGAGI. V lost 5 bases and J 6 bases, leaving 19 bases between the germline ends. CDR3 region: CASSPTDRGLDGYTF. CDR3 DNA sequence: TGTGCCAGCAGTCCTACTGATAGGGGCCTGGATGGCTACACCTTC.

The chain joins TRBV2 to TRBJ1-2; tentative D call: TRBD1 (5 bases). Germline values: CDR1 SNHLY, CDR2 FYNNEI. Trimming pared 2 bases from V and 2 bases from J, leaving 9 bases between. The CDR3 spans 14 residues. The CDR3 loop reads CASSENRINYGYTF. Written as DNA, the CDR3 is TGTGCCAGCAGTGAAAACAGGATAAACTATGGCTACACCTTC.

V is TRBV6-6 and J is TRBJ1-4; weak D call: TRBD1 (6 bases). CDR1 is MNHNY, CDR2 SVGAGI, per germline (reference sequence). V shed 2 bases and J shed 4 bases, with 11 bases lying between them. The CDR3 totals 15 residues. CDR3 coding DNA: TGTGCCAGCAGTTACCCGGGGGGCAGTAATGAAAAACTGTTTTTT. Its protein product is CASSYPGGSNEKLFF.

Here the CDR3 reads CASSLLAGGAYEQYF. The CDR3 region has the DNA TGTGCCAGCTCACTACTAGCGGGAGGGGCCTACGAGCAGTACTTC. This chain joins TRBV18 and TRBJ2-7, with TRBD2 matching over 13 bases. This CDR3 is 15 amino acids long. Trimming cost V 4 bases and J 2 bases; bases outside gene matches: 2. CDR1 and CDR2 from the germline V gene are KGHSH and LQKENI.

The chain recombines TRBV27 with TRBJ2-7; D might be TRBD1 (6 bases). V lost 6 bases, J lost 0 bases, and 18 bases lay in between. CDR1 is MNHEY and CDR2 is SMNVEV in the germline V gene (reference sequence). There are 16 residues in the CDR3. CDR3 residues: CASSGIVRGNSYEQYF. The CDR3 coding sequence is TGTGCCAGCAGCGGGATTGTTAGGGGGAACTCCTACGAGCAGTACTTC.

V and J are TRBV18 and TRBJ1-5; 8 bases are a match to TRBD1. There are 15 residues in the CDR3. V shed 4 bases and J 6 bases; nucleotides not matched to a gene: 8. Germline CDR1 is KGHSH and CDR2 is LQKENI. CDR3 region: CASSLTDRGGQPQHF. The CDR3 coding sequence is TGTGCCAGCTCACTAACTGACAGGGGCGGTCAGCCCCAGCATTTT. The full variable domain, with the rest looked up from reference TRBV18 and TRBJ1-5, is NAGVMQNPRHLVRRRGQEARLRCSPMKGHSHVYWYRQLPEEGLKFMVYLQKENIIDESGMPKERFSAEFPKEGPSILRIQQVVRGDSAAYFCASSLTDRGGQPQHFGDGTRLSIL.

Only one count was recorded for this clone. V and J are TRBV6-5 and TRBJ2-7, with D possibly TRBD1 on 5 matching bases. V lost 10 bases to trimming and J lost 1 base, with 14 bases between them. Germline CDR1 MNHEY, CDR2 SVGAGI. This CDR3 contains 13 residues. The CDR3 bases are TGTGCCACCACCCGGCCAGGGTCCTACGAGCAGTACTTC. It encodes CATTRPGSYEQYF.

The count of this clone is one. The rearrangement uses TRBV3-1 (or the pseudogene TRBV3-2) and TRBJ2-7; D ambiguous. The germline V gene has CDR1 LGHDT and CDR2 YNNKEL (reference sequence). V gave up 2 bases and J gave up 5 bases, with 7 bases separating them. The CDR3 is 12 amino acids. CDR3 DNA: TGTGCCAGCAGCCAATCCCAGAACGAGCAGTACTTC. It is translated as CASSQSQNEQYF.

CDR3 region: CASSGRGTTSQETQYF. CDR3 nucleotides: TGTGCCAGCTCCGGGCGGGGGACCACATCTCAAGAGACCCAGTACTTC. V gene TRBV13 combines with J gene TRBJ2-5, with 7 nucleotides matching TRBD2. Trimming took 8 bases from V and 2 from J; bases not matched to a gene: 14. CDR3 length: 16 amino acids. CDR1 and CDR2 from the germline V gene are PRHDT and FYEKMQ (reference sequence).

Written as DNA, the CDR3 is TGTGCCAGCAGAACAGGGGGCGACTACAATGAGCAGTTCTTC. Protein sequence: CASRTGGDYNEQFF. V gene TRBV6-5 combines with J gene TRBJ2-1; TRBD1 matches 9 bases. Trimming took 6 bases from V and 3 from J; bases not matched to a gene: 3. The CDR3 has 14 residues. CDR1 and CDR2 (germline): MNHEY, SVGAGI.

The rearrangement joins TRBV5-4 to TRBJ2-1, with D possibly matching TRBD2 (6 bases). The CDR3 is 14 amino acids. Germline CDR1 reads SGHNT; CDR2 reads YYREEE (reference sequence). V shed 0 bases and J shed 9 bases, with 13 bases lying between them. The CDR3 is CASSLGNRRGEQFF. The CDR3 region has the DNA TGTGCCAGCAGCTTGGGGAACCGGAGGGGTGAGCAGTTCTTC.

The V call is TRBV7-2, the J call TRBJ1-1; 10 nucleotides agree with TRBD1. Germline assignment: CDR1 SGHTA and CDR2 FQGNSA. V lost 5 bases to trimming and J lost 7 bases; unmatched junction nucleotides: 10. The CDR3 is 15 amino acids. CDR3 sequence (DNA): TGTGCCAGCAGCCCTCAGACAGGGGGCTATATTGAAGCTTTCTTT. This sequence encodes CASSPQTGGYIEAFF. Using reference TRBV7-2 and TRBJ1-1 for the parts outside the CDR3, the full variable domain is GAGVSQSPSNKVTEKGKDVELRCDPISGHTALYWYRQSLGQGLEFLIYFQGNSAPDKSGLPSDRFSAERTGGSVSTLTIQRTQQEDSAVYLCASSPQTGGYIEAFFGQGTRLTVV.

The chain recombines TRBV3-1 (or the pseudogene TRBV3-2) with TRBJ1-1; D not resolved. Germline V lookup: CDR1 LGHDT, CDR2 YNNKEL (reference sequence). This CDR3 is 15 amino acids long. Trimming took off 4 bases at V and 4 bases at J, with 16 bases between the two ends. CDR3 DNA: TGTGCCAGCAGCCCAGGCAGCGGTATCGGCACTGAAGCTTTCTTT. Residues: CASSPGSGIGTEAFF.

V gene TRBV10-3 combines with J gene TRBJ2-1; perhaps TRBD2 as D (6 bases). This CDR3 region has 15 residues. V gave up 5 bases and J gave up 0 bases, with 11 bases separating them. In germline, CDR1 is ENHRY, CDR2 SYGVKD. The CDR3 DNA sequence: TGTGCCATCAGTCTAGCGACGAGCTCCTACAATGAGCAGTTCTTC. It translates to CAISLATSSYNEQFF.

The chain carries TRBV6-1 and TRBJ2-3; TRBD1 matches 9 bases. V shed 4 bases, J shed 8 bases, and the junction held 22 bases outside the gene matches. The CDR3 is 19 residues long. Germline values: CDR1 MNHNS, CDR2 SASEGT. Here the CDR3 reads CASSAAFRDRALPLGTQYF. CDR3 sequence (DNA): TGTGCCAGCAGTGCGGCTTTCCGGGACAGGGCCCTTCCATTAGGTACGCAGTATTTT.

This rearrangement joins TRBV7-2 to TRBJ1-1, with 8 bases that match TRBD1. The CDR3 has 13 residues. J lost 9 bases, V lost 4 bases, and 7 bases had no gene match. CDR1 is SGHTA and CDR2 is FQGNSA in the germline V gene. The CDR3 spells CASSYGQGAKAFF. The DNA of the CDR3 is TGTGCCAGCAGCTACGGCCAGGGGGCTAAAGCTTTCTTT.

V is TRBV7-3 and J is TRBJ2-2, with 8 bases fitting TRBD1. Germline V CDR1 and CDR2: SGHTA, FQGTGA. The CDR3 is 16 amino acids. V dropped 2 bases and J dropped 3; count of bases not matched to a gene: 5. CDR3 residues: CASSLAGGKYTGELFF. In nucleotides, the CDR3 is TGTGCCAGCAGCTTAGCAGGGGGCAAATACACCGGGGAGCTGTTTTTT.